This TCR beta chain was captured by sequencing in a study of Graves' ophthalmopathy and Graves' hyperthyroidism. There are a few counts of this clonotype. RNA served as the template for amplifying TCR beta CDR3 regions. HTBI primers were used in a first-round RT-PCR, which preceded a second-round multiplex PCR. TCRdb reanalysed the multiplex PCR reads using MiXCR and keeps one entry per CDR3 protein. The repertoire holds hundreds of thousands of distinct CDR3 sequences, about 21% seen once, with approximately 3.2% in the top ten. Stable hyperthyroid donors showed no ophthalmopathy during 18 months follow-up. From fresh peripheral blood, roughly 9.3 ml in volume, the PBMCs were obtained. The germline V and J ends were trimmed by 3 bases and 3 bases, with 0 bases remaining between them. The CDR3 loop spans 12 amino acids. CDR1 is KGHSH, CDR2 LQKENI, per germline.

The clonotype comes from a woman under 30 with stable Graves' hyperthyroidism. Sequenced: peripheral blood. This rearrangement joins TRBV18 to TRBJ2-6; D gene unclear. The CDR3 DNA reads TGTGCCAGCTCACCTGGGGCCAACGTCCTGACTTTC. Protein sequence: CASSPGANVLTF.